This T cell receptor beta chain was sequenced for a study of blood T cell repertoires in COVID-19. For the study at large: PBMCs, B-cell-depleted T cells, or T cells were the source of the cDNA or gDNA that made up the material.

Followed over time, Seattle patients had been enrolled while infection was active. V lost 0 bases, J lost 4 bases, and 0 bases stayed unmatched. Germline loops: CDR1 SGDLS, CDR2 YYNGEE. This CDR3 contains 15 residues. In the original processing: Amplified reference gene primers provided the basis for estimating nucleated cell counts. Assay: immunoSEQ multiplex PCR; the TCRdb copy retains only in-frame clones and omits some. The V and J calls and clone size are taken from that table; D and trimming were inferred from the DNA. The sample has 150,000 to 200,000 clones, approximately 80% seen once. This sequence originates from a middle-aged woman with COVID-19, enrolled during active disease. The sample was peripheral blood. The chain couples TRBV9 to TRBJ2-5; 13 bases are a match to TRBD2. This CDR3 reads CASSVGLAGGETQYF. CDR3 DNA: TGTGCCAGCAGCGTAGGACTAGCGGGAGGAGAGACCCAGTACTTC.